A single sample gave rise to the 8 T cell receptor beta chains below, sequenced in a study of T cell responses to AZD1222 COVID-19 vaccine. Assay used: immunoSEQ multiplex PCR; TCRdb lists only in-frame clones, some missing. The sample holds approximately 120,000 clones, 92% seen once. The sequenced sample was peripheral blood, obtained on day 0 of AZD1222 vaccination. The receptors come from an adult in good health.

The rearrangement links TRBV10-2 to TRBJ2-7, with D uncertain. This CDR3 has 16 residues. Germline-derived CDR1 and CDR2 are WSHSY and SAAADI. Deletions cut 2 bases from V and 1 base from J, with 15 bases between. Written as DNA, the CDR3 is TGCGCCAGCAGTGAGCCGCCTTACCAGACGTCCTACGAGCAGTACTTC. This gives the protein CASSEPPYQTSYEQYF.

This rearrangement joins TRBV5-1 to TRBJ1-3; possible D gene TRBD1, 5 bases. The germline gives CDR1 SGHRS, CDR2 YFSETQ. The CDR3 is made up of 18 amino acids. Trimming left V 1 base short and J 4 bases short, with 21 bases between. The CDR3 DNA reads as TGCGCCAGCAGCTTGTTCGCAGCCTCAAAGGGGTCCGGAAACACCATATATTTT. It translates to CASSLFAASKGSGNTIYF.

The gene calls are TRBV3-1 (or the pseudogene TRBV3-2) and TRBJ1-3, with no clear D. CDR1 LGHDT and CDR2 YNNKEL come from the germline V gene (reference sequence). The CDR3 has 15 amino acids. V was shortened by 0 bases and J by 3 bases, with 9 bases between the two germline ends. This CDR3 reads CASSQEGLSGNTIYF. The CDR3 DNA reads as TGTGCCAGCAGCCAAGAGGGTTTGAGTGGAAACACCATATATTTT.

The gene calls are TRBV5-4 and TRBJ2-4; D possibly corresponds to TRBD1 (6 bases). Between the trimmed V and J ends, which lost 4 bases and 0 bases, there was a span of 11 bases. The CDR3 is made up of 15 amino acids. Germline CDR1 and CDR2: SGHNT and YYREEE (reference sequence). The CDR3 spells CASSLTGLAKNIQYF. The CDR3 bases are TGTGCCAGCAGCCTCACAGGGTTAGCCAAAAACATTCAGTACTTC.

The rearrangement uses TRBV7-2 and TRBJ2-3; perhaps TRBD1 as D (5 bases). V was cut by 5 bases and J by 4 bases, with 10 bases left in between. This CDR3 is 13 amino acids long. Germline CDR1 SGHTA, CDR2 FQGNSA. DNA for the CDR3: TGTGCCAGCAGCCTAAGGGGCGCAGATACGCAGTATTTT. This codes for CASSLRGADTQYF. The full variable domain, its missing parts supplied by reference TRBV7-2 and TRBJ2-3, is GAGVSQSPSNKVTEKGKDVELRCDPISGHTALYWYRQSLGQGLEFLIYFQGNSAPDKSGLPSDRFSAERTGGSVSTLTIQRTQQEDSAVYLCASSLRGADTQYFGPGTRLTVL.

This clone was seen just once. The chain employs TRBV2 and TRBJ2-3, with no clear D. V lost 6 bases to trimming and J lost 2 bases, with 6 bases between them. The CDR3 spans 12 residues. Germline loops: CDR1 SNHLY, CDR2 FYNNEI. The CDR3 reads CASRGNTDTQYF. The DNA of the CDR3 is TGTGCCAGCAGGGGGAACACAGATACGCAGTATTTT.

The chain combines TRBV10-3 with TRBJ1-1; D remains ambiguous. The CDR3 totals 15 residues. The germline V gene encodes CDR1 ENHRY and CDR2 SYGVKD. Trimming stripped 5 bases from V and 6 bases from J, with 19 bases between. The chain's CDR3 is CAISPRDPGQPEAFF. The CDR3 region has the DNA TGTGCCATCAGTCCCCGCGACCCTGGGCAGCCTGAAGCTTTCTTT.

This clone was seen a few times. The DNA for the CDR3 is TGTGCCAGCAGCTCCACAGGGGGCATTAACGAGCAGTACTTC. Translated, it gives CASSSTGGINEQYF. V gene TRBV7-9 combines with J gene TRBJ2-7, with 9 bases identical to TRBD1. J gave up 5 bases and V 4 bases, and 6 bases lay outside the gene matches. Germline loops: CDR1 SEHNR, CDR2 FQNEAQ (reference sequence). The CDR3 runs to 14 residues.